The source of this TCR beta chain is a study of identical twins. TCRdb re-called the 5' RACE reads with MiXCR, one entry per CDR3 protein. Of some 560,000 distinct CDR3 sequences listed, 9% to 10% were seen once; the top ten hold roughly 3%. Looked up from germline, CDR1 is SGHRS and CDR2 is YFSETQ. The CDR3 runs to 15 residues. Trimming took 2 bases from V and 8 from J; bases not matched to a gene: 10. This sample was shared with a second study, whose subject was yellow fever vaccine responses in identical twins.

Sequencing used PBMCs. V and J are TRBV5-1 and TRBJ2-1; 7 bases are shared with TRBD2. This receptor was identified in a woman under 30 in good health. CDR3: CASSLTGTIADEQFF. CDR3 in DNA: TGCGCCAGCAGCTTAACCGGGACTATCGCTGATGAGCAGTTCTTC.